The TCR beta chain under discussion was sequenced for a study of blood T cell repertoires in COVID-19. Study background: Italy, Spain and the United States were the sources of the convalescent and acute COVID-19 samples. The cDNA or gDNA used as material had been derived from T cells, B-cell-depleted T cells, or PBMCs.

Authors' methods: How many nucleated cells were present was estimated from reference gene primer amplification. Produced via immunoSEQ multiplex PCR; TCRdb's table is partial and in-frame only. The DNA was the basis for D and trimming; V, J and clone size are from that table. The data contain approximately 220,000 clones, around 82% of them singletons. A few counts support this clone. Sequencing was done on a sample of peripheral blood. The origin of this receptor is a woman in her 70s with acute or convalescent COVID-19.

CDR3 nucleotides: TGTGCCAGCAGTTTTCCGGGGACTGGGGCCAACGTCCTGACTTTC. Translated: CASSFPGTGANVLTF. This rearrangement joins TRBV6-6 to TRBJ2-6; tentatively, D is TRBD2 (5 bases). Deletions cut 4 bases from V and 2 bases from J, with 9 bases between. This CDR3 contains 15 residues. The germline gives CDR1 MNHNY, CDR2 SVGAGI (reference sequence).